This TCR beta chain was retrieved from a study of blood T cell repertoires in COVID-19 (TCRdb year 2020). Regarding the study in general: Samples from collaborators originated in the United States, Italy and Spain and spanned both the acute and convalescent phases of COVID-19. Deeply sampled blood TCRbeta repertoires from subjects exposed to, actively infected with, or recovered from COVID-19 were included in the dataset. The sample metadata nearly always contained a de-identified subject ID, COVID-19 status, age in years and sex. Where HLA class I and class II types were available, the types were taken from metadata supplied by the sample provider, not from assay-based typing. The repertoires were released in a freely available public database intended as a resource for research on the immune response to SARS-CoV-2. The samples were drawn from the first 160 participants of the ongoing ImmuneRACE study and from 1,254 subjects provided by 6 global collaborators. The material from the prospective study consisted of cDNA or gDNA derived from T cells, B-cell-depleted T cells, or PBMCs.

The germline V gene specifies ENHRY as CDR1 and SYGVKD as CDR2. From its cysteine to its phenylalanine, the CDR3 spans 15 amino acids. CDR3 DNA is the only sequence kept; it has 45 bases, read in frame from the first base. Compared with germline, V lacks 2 bases and J lacks 0 bases; bases without a gene match: 1. Comment on this clone: What antigen it recognizes has not been identified. Base-call qualities are not available, and no considerably larger clone is one nucleotide away.

Samples from volunteer blood donors who had recovered from COVID-19 were contributed by a second Seattle source. The collaborating institutions used their own protocols to collect whole blood in K2EDTA tubes. For TCRbeta analysis, collaborator samples were shipped as frozen whole blood, as isolated PBMCs, or as DNA extracted from either sample type. TCRbeta CDR3 regions were amplified from genomic DNA using the immunoSEQ Assay, a bias-controlled multiplex PCR. The study's own analysis went as follows. Nucleated cell counts per sample were estimated from amplification of reference gene primers within the assay. Sequence reads were collapsed and filtered to measure the absolute abundance of every unique TCRbeta CDR3 rearrangement. For each sample, productive Simpson clonality was calculated as the square root of Simpson's diversity index across productive rearrangements. Held by TCRdb, this immuneACCESS table contains in-frame sequences only and omits some clones. Under half of the omission traces to an unresolved V gene where checked; the cause of the rest is unknown. D and trimming come from the DNA, and the V and J calls and clone size come from that table. The sample table records approximately 300,000 clones; approximately 90% of these occur just once. The biggest ten clones account for 2% to 2.5% of the sample.

Broad study findings and their caveats: Clinical and demographic metadata were provided uncurated, with the amount varying by source and participant.

This receptor was identified in a woman aged 45-60 years who had recovered from COVID-19. Input material: peripheral blood. The rearrangement joined TRBV10-3 to TRBJ2-1, and TRBD1 aligns with 7 junction nucleotides. In nucleotide form, the sequence is TGTGCCATCAGTGAGGGACAGGTCTCCTACAATGAGCAGTTCTTC. The resulting protein is CAISEGQVSYNEQFF.